This entry concerns a single T cell receptor beta chain. This record comes from a study of blood T cell repertoires in COVID-19. Study-wide background: Sites in the United States, Italy and Spain provided acute and convalescent COVID-19 samples. Sample material is recorded as cDNA or gDNA derived from T cells, B-cell-depleted T cells, or PBMCs.

With 4 bases removed from V and 2 bases from J, the gap between germline ends came to 18 bases. The germline gives CDR1 SGHRS, CDR2 YFSETQ. This CDR3 is built from 16 residues. Profiled with immunoSEQ multiplex PCR; TCRdb holds only in-frame clones, not every one. The table shows roughly 290,000 clones, with over 75% occurring only once. The TCR was taken from a human donor with COVID-19, enrolled during active disease. The donor label of this sample is uncertain. The genes are TRBV5-1 and TRBJ1-1; tentative D call: TRBD1 (6 bases). Sequenced sample: peripheral blood. CDR3 bases: TGCGCCAGCAGCACAACCCCGGGACAAATAAACACTGAAGCTTTCTTT. Translated: CASSTTPGQINTEAFF.